This entry lists 8 T cell receptor beta chains sequenced from one sample in a study of CD8+ T cells in alopecia areata. Sequencing relied on a cDNA template that was reverse transcribed from extracted RNA. The method was immunoSEQ multiplex PCR; TCRdb's version includes in-frame clones alone and lacks a portion of them. Among 150,000 to 180,000 clones listed, around 50% were seen once. Sample: CD8+ T cells sorted from blood, taken at week 0. Source of these receptors: a human donor with alopecia areata.

The chain employs TRBV29-1 and TRBJ1-2; D remains unclear. This CDR3 comprises 15 residues. From germline, CDR1 is SQVTM and CDR2 ANQGSEA. V was cut by 0 bases and J by 3 bases, with 14 bases left in between. CDR3 bases: TGCAGCGTTGAAGATCCCGGGCATGTGGACTATGGCTACACCTTC. Translation gives CSVEDPGHVDYGYTF.

This clone was recorded a few times. The rearrangement links TRBV9 to TRBJ2-1; D is uncertain. Trimming took 3 bases from V and 1 from J, leaving 17 bases between them. The CDR3 is made up of 17 amino acids. Per the germline V gene, CDR1 is SGDLS and CDR2 is YYNGEE. CDR3: CASSGLGALTSYNEQFF. The CDR3 DNA is TGTGCCAGCAGCGGGTTAGGCGCACTAACATCCTACAATGAGCAGTTCTTC.

In this sample, this clone turned up a few times. The genes are TRBV29-1 and TRBJ2-1, with 12 nucleotides matching TRBD2. After removal of 7 bases from V and 5 bases from J, the junction contained 15 bases not matched to a gene. The CDR3 consists of 17 residues. Germline assignment: CDR1 SQVTM and CDR2 ANQGSEA. The CDR3 protein is CSGNGLAGILADNEQFF. The CDR3 DNA reads TGCAGCGGAAATGGACTAGCGGGGATTCTCGCTGACAATGAGCAGTTCTTC.

As concerns this clone: The junction and the germline gene differ at one end; a read error may be behind it. This sequence joins TRBV29-1 and TRBJ2-7; 9 positions match TRBD1. The CDR3 totals 13 residues. Germline CDR1 and CDR2: SQVTM and ANQGSEA. CDR3 loop: CSVESRGTGNPIF. Written as DNA, the CDR3 is TGCAGCGTTGAGTCTCGCGGGACAGGGAATCCCATTTTC.

This rearrangement joins TRBV7-2 to TRBJ2-1; unclear D gene. The ends were cut back, 5 bases at V and 9 bases at J, with 11 bases in the middle. The CDR3 sequence is 12 residues long. Germline lookup yields CDR1 SGHTA and CDR2 FQGNSA. The CDR3 spells CASSLLGLEQFF. Written as DNA, the CDR3 is TGTGCCAGCAGCCTACTCGGTCTTGAGCAGTTCTTC.

The chain carries TRBV27 and TRBJ2-7; D is undetermined. CDR3 size: 13 residues. Trimming pared 6 bases from V and 0 bases from J, leaving 9 bases between. CDR1 MNHEY and CDR2 SMNVEV come from the germline V gene (reference sequence). CDR3 protein: CASSLTVSYEQYF. The DNA for the CDR3 is TGTGCCAGCAGCCTCACAGTCTCCTACGAGCAGTACTTC.

V usage is TRBV9 and J usage is TRBJ1-2; the D gene is possibly TRBD1 (6 bases). Per germline, CDR1 SGDLS and CDR2 YYNGEE. Trimming stripped 4 bases from V and 8 bases from J, with 21 bases between. This CDR3 comprises 15 residues. CDR3 bases: TGTGCCAGCAGCTCTAGACAGGCGCCTACCCTAGGCTACACCTTC. It is translated as CASSSRQAPTLGYTF.

There are many counts of this clone. The chain couples TRBV27 to TRBJ2-3; 10 bases align to TRBD2. The trim removed 7 bases at V and 2 bases at J, leaving 3 bases unmatched. Germline V gene lookup returns CDR1 MNHEY and CDR2 SMNVEV (reference sequence). This CDR3 spans 14 amino acids. CDR3 DNA: TGTGCCAGCATCGGGACTAGCGACACAGATACGCAGTATTTT. This codes for CASIGTSDTDTQYF.